These 15 T cell receptor beta chains share one sample of origin, sequenced in a study of monozygotic twins with inflammatory bowel disease. TCRdb derives one entry per CDR3 protein from the 5' RACE reads, leaving out DNA. The sample's table shows 160,000 or so distinct CDR3 sequences. The sequenced material came from blood. The receptor source for this set is a human donor with ulcerative colitis or Crohn's disease, or a healthy co-twin of an affected twin (not recorded which).

The J gene is TRBJ2-7, the V gene TRBV10-3; TCRdb designates TRBD1, a call that cannot be tested without DNA. The CDR3 has 14 amino acids. Per germline, CDR1 ENHRY and CDR2 SYGVKD. This chain's CDR3 is CAIRVGGGVYEQYF.

The chain's CDR3 is CASSSIGTRAYEQYF. This sequence joins TRBV12-3 or TRBV12-4 and TRBJ2-7; checking the TCRdb D call of TRBD1 is not possible without DNA. This CDR3 has 15 amino acids.

The chain uses TRBV29-1 and TRBJ1-1; the D call of TRBD1 rests on TCRdb alone, since no DNA is present to check it. Germline CDR1 SQVTM, CDR2 ANQGSEA. This CDR3 has 13 amino acids. This CDR3 reads CSAGGDGVVAAFF.

The chain combines TRBV14 with TRBJ2-3; TCRdb reports TRBD2, a call that lacks DNA to check it against. Germline V gene data show CDR1 as SGHDN and CDR2 as FVKESK. The length of the CDR3 is 15 residues. The CDR3 sequence: CASSQDGGYGRELYF.

This chain connects TRBV13 to TRBJ1-6; TCRdb selects TRBD1, and the lack of DNA leaves this call unchecked. CDR3 length equals 15 residues. Germline-derived CDR1 and CDR2 are PRHDT and FYEKMQ (reference sequence). This CDR3 reads CASSLGGTEHSPLHF.

J is TRBJ2-3 and V is TRBV20-1. The V gene's germline CDR1 is DFQATT and CDR2 SNEGSKA (reference sequence). The CDR3 contains 13 residues. Here the CDR3 reads CSARDQVTDTQYF.

The gene calls are TRBV28 and TRBJ2-5; TCRdb proposes TRBD2, but this gene call is untestable without DNA. Germline values: CDR1 MDHEN, CDR2 SYDVKM. The CDR3 sequence is 13 residues long. CDR3 sequence reads: CASSSWRRETQYF.

V gene TRBV5-1 combines with J gene TRBJ1-4; TCRdb picks TRBD1, but there is no DNA to check that call. In germline, CDR1 is SGHRS, CDR2 YFSETQ. The CDR3 has 13 amino acids. The CDR3 region is CASSWTGTEKLFF.

CDR3 protein: CASSQGGSNQPQHF. This chain joins TRBV3-1 and TRBJ1-5. This CDR3 has 14 residues. Germline loops: CDR1 LGHDT, CDR2 YNNKEL (reference sequence).

This chain connects TRBV11-2 to TRBJ2-1; TCRdb lists TRBD2, though no DNA is available to test this call. CDR3 length equals 14 residues. The germline V gene has CDR1 SGHAT and CDR2 FQNNGV. The CDR3 spells CASSLLAAYNEQFF.

This CDR3 reads CSVDRGNTGELFF. The V call is TRBV29-1, the J call TRBJ2-2; TCRdb reports TRBD1, a call that lacks DNA to check it against. This CDR3 is built from 13 residues. Germline V gives CDR1 SQVTM, CDR2 ANQGSEA.

The rearrangement links TRBV20-1 to TRBJ1-2; TCRdb's D gene call, TRBD1, goes unchecked for lack of DNA. Germline V gene sequence: CDR1 DFQATT, CDR2 SNEGSKA (reference sequence). This CDR3 spans 15 amino acids. CDR3 protein: CSASLQGRANYGYTF.

The rearrangement uses TRBV20-1 and TRBJ1-1. CDR1 is DFQATT and CDR2 is SNEGSKA in the germline V gene (reference sequence). This CDR3 region has 14 residues. The CDR3 here is CSAPGGGWNTEAFF.

This chain connects TRBV5-1 to TRBJ2-2; absent DNA, TCRdb's TRBD2 call cannot be checked. CDR1 and CDR2 (germline): SGHRS, YFSETQ. The CDR3 has 15 amino acids. The CDR3 loop reads CASSLDSLTTGELFF.

The chain combines TRBV20-1 with TRBJ2-2; without DNA, the TCRdb call of TRBD2 cannot be checked. The germline CDR1 and CDR2 sequences are DFQATT and SNEGSKA (reference sequence). The CDR3 loop spans 16 amino acids. CDR3 sequence: CSAGGDWRGVTGELFF.